The 13 T cell receptor beta chains below all came from one sample that was sequenced in a study of beta chain features in type 1 diabetes. For these TCRs, the target antigens are not known. The sequenced template was cDNA made from the entire isolated RNA. The data were produced by immunoSEQ multiplex PCR, yet TCRdb's version contains in-frame clones alone and is incomplete. The data show 400,000 or so clones, around a tenth seen once. Regarding the study as a whole: Patients with Type 1 diabetes showed moderately but significantly shorter TCRB CDR3s in all four CD4+ subsets.

Sequencing input: central memory CD4+ T cells from blood. The source is a man aged 30 to 39 with type 1 diabetes.

This clone was observed a few times. The rearrangement links TRBV30 to TRBJ1-1; 9 nucleotides line up with TRBD1. The CDR3 sequence is 14 residues long. J lost 6 bases, V lost 6 bases, and 11 bases had no gene match. CDR1 and CDR2 from the germline V gene are GTSNPN and SVGIG (reference sequence). CDR3 nucleotides: TGTGCCTGTATTATGAGGACAGGGGAGGCTGAAGCTTTCTTT. Translating gives CACIMRTGEAEAFF.

This rearrangement joins TRBV7-6 to TRBJ1-5; D is perhaps TRBD1 (6 bases). Trimming removed 5 bases from V and 5 bases from J, with 13 bases in between. The CDR3 is 14 amino acids. Germline V gene sequence: CDR1 SGHVS, CDR2 FNYEAQ. CDR3 protein: CASSPRDTDQPQHF. As DNA, the CDR3 is TGTGCCAGCAGCCCACGGGACACGGATCAGCCCCAGCATTTT.

This chain links TRBV4-1 with TRBJ2-7; 11 bases are a match to TRBD1. This CDR3 region has 16 residues. Trimming at V came to 3 bases and at J to 3 bases, leaving 7 bases not matched to a gene. Per germline, CDR1 MGHRA and CDR2 YSYEKL. The CDR3: CASSQTHGTGGYEQYF. The CDR3 DNA reads as TGCGCCAGCAGCCAGACACACGGGACAGGGGGCTACGAGCAGTACTTC.

The rearrangement uses TRBV6-5 and TRBJ2-6; D gene unclear. V gave up 4 bases and J gave up 0 bases, with 7 bases separating them. Germline assignment: CDR1 MNHEY and CDR2 SVGAGI. This CDR3 has 15 amino acids. The CDR3 sequence is CASSSRDSGANVLTF. The CDR3 coding sequence is TGTGCCAGCAGTTCTCGAGACTCTGGGGCCAACGTCCTGACTTTC.

This chain uses TRBV29-1 with TRBJ2-3; D not certain. Between the trimmed V and J ends, which lost 7 bases and 1 base, there was a span of 9 bases. CDR3 size: 12 residues. Germline V gene data show CDR1 as SQVTM and CDR2 as ANQGSEA. CDR3: CSAWTGTDTQYF. Written as DNA, the CDR3 is TGCAGCGCCTGGACCGGCACAGATACGCAGTATTTT.

This clone was seen repeatedly, ten times or more. The chain links TRBV7-9 to TRBJ2-1, with D unresolved. CDR3 length equals 9 residues. Germline loops: CDR1 SEHNR, CDR2 FQNEAQ (reference sequence). V was clipped by 5 bases and J by 10 bases, with 3 bases between them. CDR3 residues: CASSPEQFF. The CDR3 DNA follows: TGTGCCAGCAGCCCAGAGCAGTTCTTC. Supplemented by reference TRBV7-9 and TRBJ2-1, the full variable domain reads DTGVSQNPRHKITKRGQNVTFRCDPISEHNRLYWYRQTLGQGPEFLTYFQNEAQLEKSRLLSDRFSAERPKGSFSTLEIQRTEQGDSAMYLCASSPEQFFGPGTRLTVL.

This clone was recorded a few times. The chain joins TRBV7-2 to TRBJ2-3, with D maybe TRBD2 (7 bases). The V end was cut by 3 bases, the J end by 2 bases, with 12 bases between. The CDR3 sequence is 15 residues long. Germline V gene data show CDR1 as SGHTA and CDR2 as FQGNSA. The CDR3 reads CASSLMGGHTDTQYF. The CDR3 bases are TGTGCCAGCAGCTTGATGGGGGGGCACACAGATACGCAGTATTTT.

This clone was counted many times. The chain employs TRBV27 and TRBJ1-5; unclear D gene. Germline CDR1 is MNHEY and CDR2 is SMNVEV (reference sequence). Trimming took off 2 bases at V and 1 base at J, with 6 bases between the two ends. This CDR3 is built from 14 residues. The CDR3 coding sequence is TGTGCCAGCAGTTTAACCAGAAGCAATCAGCCCCAGCATTTT. Protein: CASSLTRSNQPQHF.

This clone has more than one count but fewer than ten. The J gene is TRBJ1-5, the V gene TRBV28; D might be TRBD1 (6 bases). Germline V gene lookup returns CDR1 MDHEN and CDR2 SYDVKM. This CDR3 is built from 14 residues. Trimming took 7 bases from V and 1 from J, leaving 11 bases between them. CDR3 loop: CASKQGQSNQPQHF. CDR3 sequence (DNA): TGTGCCAGCAAGCAGGGGCAAAGCAATCAGCCCCAGCATTTT.

V is TRBV27 and J is TRBJ2-7; D gene uncertain. This CDR3 comprises 9 residues. From germline, CDR1 is MNHEY and CDR2 SMNVEV (reference sequence). V shed 9 bases and J shed 2 bases, with 2 bases lying between them. The CDR3 DNA sequence: TGTGCCAGAACCTACGAGCAGTACTTC. Translated: CARTYEQYF.

The CDR3 nucleotides read TGTGCCAGCAGTTTTAATTCCTCCCCTAGCGGGGCTTACAATGAGCAGTTCTTC. It encodes CASSFNSSPSGAYNEQFF. The rearrangement uses TRBV28 and TRBJ2-1; TRBD2 matches 9 bases. The CDR3 totals 18 residues. Germline V gene lookup returns CDR1 MDHEN and CDR2 SYDVKM. V was pared by 3 bases and J by 4 bases, with 13 bases of the junction left unmatched.

There are a few counts of this clone. V gene TRBV14 combines with J gene TRBJ1-2; maybe TRBD1 (6 bases). The CDR3 totals 15 residues. V was shortened by 4 bases and J by 7 bases, with 19 bases between the two germline ends. Per the germline V gene, CDR1 is SGHDN and CDR2 is FVKESK. The CDR3 DNA sequence: TGTGCCAGCAGCCTTCAGGGTACAGGGAAAGGTGGCTACACCTTC. Translating gives CASSLQGTGKGGYTF.

As concerns this clone: The identical CDR3 is also encoded by other nucleotide sequences in the sample. The CDR3 spells CASSQGTGDSYEQYF. The DNA for the CDR3 is TGCGCCAGCAGCCAAGGAACAGGAGACTCCTACGAGCAGTACTTC. This chain links TRBV4-1 with TRBJ2-7; a possible D gene is TRBD1 (5 bases). In germline, CDR1 is MGHRA, CDR2 YSYEKL. V gave up 1 base and J gave up 0 bases, with 10 bases separating them. This CDR3 spans 15 amino acids.